The 21 T cell receptor beta chains reported below all come from one sample, sequenced in a study of T cells in Graves' hyperthyroidism and ophthalmopathy. Amplified regions were TCR beta CDR3 sequences from RNA transcripts. Researchers ran a first-round RT-PCR on the TCR CDR3 using the HTBI primer set. Via MiXCR, TCRdb re-called the multiplex PCR reads, giving one row per CDR3 protein. This sample has some 460,000 distinct CDR3 sequences, with about 15% found just once. Sequenced: blood. The receptor set was obtained from a woman younger than 30 with Graves' hyperthyroidism.

This clonotype was seen repeatedly, ten times or more. The chain carries TRBV7-2 and TRBJ2-5, with D possibly matching TRBD2 (6 bases). The ends were cut back, 5 bases at V and 2 bases at J, with 12 bases in the middle. Germline V gene data show CDR1 as SGHTA and CDR2 as FQGNSA. The CDR3 totals 14 residues. The CDR3, as DNA: TGTGCCAGCAGCCGGACTCTAGCGCAAGAGACCCAGTACTTC. This codes for CASSRTLAQETQYF.

This clonotype has a handful of counts. This may be a read error: a much more frequent sequence differs by one nucleotide. The chain is built from TRBV7-2 and TRBJ2-5; possible D gene TRBD1, 5 bases. CDR1 and CDR2 from the germline V gene are SGHTA and FQGNSA. Trimming pared 3 bases from V and 2 bases from J, leaving 16 bases between. This CDR3 is built from 16 residues. Here the CDR3 DNA reads TGTGCCAGCAGCTTTCCACCAGGACAAAATCAAGAGACCCAGTACTTC. Residues: CASSFPPGQNQETQYF.

Here the CDR3 DNA reads TGTGCCACCAGCAGAGCTACAGGAGTAAACACCGGGGAGCTGTTTTTT. Amino acids: CATSRATGVNTGELFF. This chain joins TRBV15 and TRBJ2-2; TRBD1 might be the D (5 bases). The length of the CDR3 is 16 residues. In germline, CDR1 is LNHNV, CDR2 YYDKDF (reference sequence). The V end was cut by 1 base, the J end by 2 bases, with 11 bases between.

CDR3 nucleotides: TGCAGCGTTGTAACTCCGGGGGCGGCAGAGACCCAGTACTTC. It yields the protein CSVVTPGAAETQYF. This chain uses TRBV29-1 with TRBJ2-5; D may match TRBD1 or TRBD2 (6 bases each). Germline V gene lookup returns CDR1 SQVTM and CDR2 ANQGSEA. The CDR3 is 14 residues long. Trimming shortened V by 4 bases and J by 4 bases, and 16 bases separated the two germline ends.

This clonotype was detected many times. The chain recombines TRBV20-1 with TRBJ1-2; TRBD1 matches 7 bases. Germline loops: CDR1 DFQATT, CDR2 SNEGSKA (reference sequence). J lost 0 bases, V lost 6 bases, and 13 bases had no gene match. This CDR3 contains 16 residues. The DNA of the CDR3 is TGCAGTGCCCCGAGGGGACAGCGATACGCTAACTATGGCTACACCTTC. Its protein is CSAPRGQRYANYGYTF.

This clonotype was detected many times. The rearrangement joins TRBV7-8 to TRBJ1-1; D is uncertain. The CDR3 runs 12 residues. CDR1 SGHVS and CDR2 FQNEAQ come from the germline V gene. Trimming stripped 1 base from V and 6 bases from J, with 6 bases between. The CDR3 sequence: CASSLGSAEAFF. In DNA form, the CDR3 reads TGTGCCAGCAGCTTAGGGTCGGCTGAAGCTTTCTTT.

This chain uses TRBV5-5 with TRBJ2-3; TRBD2 might be the D (6 bases). The CDR3 totals 15 residues. Germline-derived CDR1 and CDR2 are SGHKS and YYEKEE (reference sequence). V was shortened by 4 bases and J by 5 bases, with 17 bases between the two germline ends. The CDR3 DNA follows: TGTGCCAGCAGCCTTAACGGGGGTTTAGGAGATACGCAGTATTTT. It specifies CASSLNGGLGDTQYF. The full variable domain, with the rest looked up from reference TRBV5-5 and TRBJ2-3, is DAGVTQSPTHLIKTRGQQVTLRCSPISGHKSVSWYQQVLGQGPQFIFQYYEKEERGRGNFPDRFSARQFPNYSSELNVNALLLGDSALYLCASSLNGGLGDTQYFGPGTRLTVL.

This clonotype was picked up many times. The chain combines TRBV7-6 with TRBJ1-2, with D unresolved. This CDR3 has 14 residues. CDR1 is SGHVS and CDR2 is FNYEAQ in the germline V gene. Deletions cut 6 bases from V and 4 bases from J, with 15 bases between. The CDR3 sequence: CASSPRTESYGYTF. CDR3 DNA: TGTGCCAGCAGTCCCAGGACGGAATCCTATGGCTACACCTTC.

The chain combines TRBV12-3 or TRBV12-4 with TRBJ1-2; 7 positions match TRBD1. The V and J ends lost 6 bases and 7 bases, in that order; junction bases with no gene match: 8. The CDR3 length is 13 residues. The CDR3 nucleotides read TGTGCCAGCAGCCCGAGGGGGCGAGGTGGCTACACCTTC. Translating gives CASSPRGRGGYTF.

This clonotype showed up many times. The chain links TRBV6-5 to TRBJ2-3; D is unclear. Trimming cost V 0 bases and J 0 bases, with 7 bases left between them. Germline assignment: CDR1 MNHEY and CDR2 SVGAGI. This CDR3 contains 15 residues. CDR3 nucleotide sequence: TGTGCCAGCAGTTACTCGGAACTTAGCACAGATACGCAGTATTTT. The encoded protein is CASSYSELSTDTQYF.

This clonotype was counted a few times. The chain has TRBV9 and TRBJ1-2; possibly TRBD1 for D (6 bases). Trimming took 0 bases from V and 4 from J, leaving 10 bases between them. The germline CDR1 and CDR2 sequences are SGDLS and YYNGEE. The CDR3 is 14 residues long. CDR3 residues: CASSVGGGIYGYTF. The CDR3 bases are TGTGCCAGCAGCGTAGGAGGGGGTATCTATGGCTACACCTTC.

The chain uses TRBV6-5 and TRBJ1-1; D not certain. The CDR3 sequence is 11 residues long. The V end lost 0 bases, the J end lost 5 bases, and 1 base lay between the germline ends. CDR1 is MNHEY, CDR2 SVGAGI, per germline. The CDR3 region is CASSYSTEAFF. The CDR3 coding sequence is TGTGCCAGCAGTTACTCAACTGAAGCTTTCTTT.

This clonotype was detected only a few times. The chain joins TRBV6-1 to TRBJ2-7; D is possibly TRBD2 (6 bases). Germline CDR1 reads MNHNS; CDR2 reads SASEGT. There are 15 residues in the CDR3. Between the trimmed V and J ends, which lost 5 bases and 1 base, there was a span of 15 bases. As DNA, the CDR3 is TGTGCCAGCAGTTCTTCTAGCGTTCCATCCTACGAGCAGTACTTC. This gives the protein CASSSSSVPSYEQYF.

This clonotype was counted many times. The V and J genes are TRBV7-6 and TRBJ2-1; 8 nucleotides match TRBD2. Germline lookup yields CDR1 SGHVS and CDR2 FNYEAQ. The CDR3 has 16 amino acids. Trimming cost V 6 bases and J 5 bases; bases outside gene matches: 12. CDR3 sequence: CASSFEAGAGHNEQFF. The CDR3 nucleotides read TGTGCCAGCAGTTTCGAAGCGGGAGCAGGCCACAATGAGCAGTTCTTC.

The V call is TRBV7-3, the J call TRBJ1-4, with D possibly matching TRBD1 (5 bases). Trimming pared 4 bases from V and 10 bases from J, leaving 13 bases between. The CDR3 sequence is 13 residues long. Per germline, CDR1 SGHTA and CDR2 FQGTGA. The CDR3 region is CASSSGGRGKLFF. CDR3 DNA: TGTGCCAGCAGCTCGGGGGGGAGGGGAAAACTGTTTTTT.

This clonotype was seen repeatedly, ten times or more. The CDR3 DNA follows: TGTGCCAGCAGCTTAAACACGGCGGCATTAGAGACCCAGTACTTC. Translation: CASSLNTAALETQYF. The J gene is TRBJ2-5, the V gene TRBV7-2; unclear D gene. The CDR3 extends over 15 amino acids. Deletions cut 2 bases from V and 4 bases from J, with 14 bases between. Germline CDR1 reads SGHTA; CDR2 reads FQGNSA. Complete variable domain (other parts from reference TRBV7-2 and TRBJ2-5): GAGVSQSPSNKVTEKGKDVELRCDPISGHTALYWYRQSLGQGLEFLIYFQGNSAPDKSGLPSDRFSAERTGGSVSTLTIQRTQQEDSAVYLCASSLNTAALETQYFGPGTRLLVL.

This clonotype has a count of ten or more. The chain's CDR3 is CSAGGGATSTDTQYF. CDR3 DNA: TGCAGTGCGGGAGGGGGGGCCACTAGCACAGATACGCAGTATTTT. The V gene is TRBV20-1, the J gene TRBJ2-3, with a tentative D call TRBD2 (7 bases). This CDR3 spans 15 amino acids. CDR1 and CDR2 (germline): DFQATT, SNEGSKA (reference sequence). The V and J ends lost 6 bases and 0 bases respectively, with 16 bases between them.

V gene TRBV10-3 combines with J gene TRBJ1-5; D call uncertain. This CDR3 comprises 14 residues. Germline values: CDR1 ENHRY, CDR2 SYGVKD. Trimming took 4 bases from V and 3 from J, leaving 10 bases between them. CDR3 coding DNA: TGTGCCATCAGTGTTTCAGCAAACAATCAGCCCCAGCATTTT. Encoded protein: CAISVSANNQPQHF.

Points on this clonotype: The junction shows a germline mismatch at one end, possibly a read error. This chain joins TRBV6-9 and TRBJ1-5; no clear D. CDR1 and CDR2 (germline): MNHGY, SVAAGI. The CDR3 totals 15 residues. The CDR3 coding sequence is TGTGCCATCAGTTACAAACAAGGAGTGGGCCAGCCCCAGCATTTT. As protein: CAISYKQGVGQPQHF.

This clonotype turned up a few times. The J gene is TRBJ1-1, the V gene TRBV10-1; no clear D. The CDR3 runs to 15 residues. Germline CDR1 is WNHNN and CDR2 is SYGVQD (reference sequence). V dropped 3 bases and J dropped 0 bases, with 11 bases sitting between them. This CDR3 reads CASSDGRKMNTEAFF. As DNA, the CDR3 is TGCGCCAGCAGTGATGGCCGTAAGATGAACACTGAAGCTTTCTTT.

This clonotype was seen repeatedly, ten times or more. The chain is built from TRBV24-1 and TRBJ1-1, with D perhaps TRBD1 (6 bases). V lost 8 bases to trimming and J lost 5 bases, with 20 bases between them. This CDR3 contains 15 residues. Germline loops: CDR1 KGHDR, CDR2 SFDVKD. CDR3 in DNA: TGTGCCACCACTTCCCAGGGGAGGAGTGGGACTGAAGCTTTCTTT. It codes for CATTSQGRSGTEAFF.